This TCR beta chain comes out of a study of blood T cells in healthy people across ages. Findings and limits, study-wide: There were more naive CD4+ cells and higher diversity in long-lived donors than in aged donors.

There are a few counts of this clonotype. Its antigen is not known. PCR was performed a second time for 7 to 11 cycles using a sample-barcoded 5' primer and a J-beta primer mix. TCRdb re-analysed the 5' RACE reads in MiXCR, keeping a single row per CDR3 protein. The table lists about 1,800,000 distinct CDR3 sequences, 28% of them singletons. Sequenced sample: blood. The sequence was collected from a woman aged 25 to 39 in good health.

DNA of the CDR3: TGTGCCACCAGCAGAGAAGGGGCTGAAGCTTTCTTT. This gives the protein CATSREGAEAFF. V is TRBV15 and J is TRBJ1-1; D is perhaps TRBD1 (5 bases). The CDR3 runs to 12 residues. V was clipped by 0 bases and J by 6 bases, with 5 bases between them. The germline V gene has CDR1 LNHNV and CDR2 YYDKDF (reference sequence).